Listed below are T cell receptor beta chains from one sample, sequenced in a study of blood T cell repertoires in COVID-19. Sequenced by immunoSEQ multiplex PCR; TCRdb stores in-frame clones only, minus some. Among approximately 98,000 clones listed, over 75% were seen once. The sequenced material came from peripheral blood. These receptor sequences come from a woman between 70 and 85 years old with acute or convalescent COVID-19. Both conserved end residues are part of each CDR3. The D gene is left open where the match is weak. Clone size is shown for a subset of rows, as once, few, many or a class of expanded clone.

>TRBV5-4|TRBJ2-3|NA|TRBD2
CASAERSGGTDTQYF
TGTGCCAGCGCAGAACGCTCGGGGGGGACAGATACGCAGTATTTT
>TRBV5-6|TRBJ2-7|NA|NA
CASNLRRAGPQNTRYEQYF
TGTGCCAGCAACCTACGGAGGGCAGGACCTCAAAATACCCGCTACGAGCAGTACTTC
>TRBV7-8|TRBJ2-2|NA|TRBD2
CASSLVGLAGTGELFF
TGTGCCAGCAGCTTAGTGGGACTAGCGGGGACCGGGGAGCTGTTTTTT
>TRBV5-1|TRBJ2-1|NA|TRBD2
CASSRGLAGGLKNEQFF
TGCGCCAGCAGCAGAGGACTAGCGGGAGGGCTAAAGAATGAGCAGTTCTTC
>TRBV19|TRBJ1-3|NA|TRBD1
CASTSRDRHSGNTIYF
TGTGCCAGTACCTCTCGGGACAGGCACTCTGGAAACACCATATATTTT
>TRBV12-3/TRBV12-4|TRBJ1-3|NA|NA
CASSGGYGNTIYF
TGTGCCAGCAGTGGAGGGTACGGAAACACCATATATTTT
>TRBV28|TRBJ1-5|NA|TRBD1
CASKVGRDRGFQPQHF
TGTGCCAGCAAGGTGGGCCGGGACAGGGGTTTTCAGCCCCAGCATTTT
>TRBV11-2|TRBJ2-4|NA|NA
CASSLVPEQYLAKNIQYF
TGTGCCAGCAGCTTAGTACCAGAACAGTATCTAGCCAAAAACATTCAGTACTTC
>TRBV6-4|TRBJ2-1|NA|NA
CASSDSSTISYNEQFF
TGTGCCAGCAGTGACTCTTCTACCATTTCCTACAATGAGCAGTTCTTC
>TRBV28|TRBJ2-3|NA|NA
CASSPSSPRGTDTQYF
TGTGCCAGCAGTCCCTCCTCCCCCCGGGGCACAGATACGCAGTATTTT
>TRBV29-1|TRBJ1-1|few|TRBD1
CSTQDRAGTEAFF
TGCAGCACCCAAGACAGGGCAGGCACTGAAGCTTTCTTT
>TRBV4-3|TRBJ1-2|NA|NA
CASSQRVDGYGYTF
TGCGCCAGCAGCCAGAGGGTTGATGGCTATGGCTACACCTTC
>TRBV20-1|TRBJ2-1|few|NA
CSAERLFEQFF
TGCAGTGCTGAGCGACTGTTTGAGCAGTTCTTC
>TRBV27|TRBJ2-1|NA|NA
CASRRGEYNEQFF
TGTGCCAGCAGACGGGGAGAATACAATGAGCAGTTCTTC
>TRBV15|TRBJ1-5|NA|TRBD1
CATSRGGDRQHF
TGTGCCACCAGCAGAGGGGGGGACAGGCAGCATTTT
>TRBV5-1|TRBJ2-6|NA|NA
CASSLAQTGANVLTF
TGCGCCAGCAGCTTGGCCCAGACTGGGGCCAACGTCCTGACTTTC
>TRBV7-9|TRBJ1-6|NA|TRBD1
CASRPTGMNSPLHF
TGTGCCAGCAGACCGACAGGGATGAATTCACCCCTCCACTTT
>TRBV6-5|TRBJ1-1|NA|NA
CASKWRGDTEAFF
TGTGCCAGCAAGTGGCGGGGGGACACTGAAGCTTTCTTT
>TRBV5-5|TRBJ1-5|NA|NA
CASSLGGDQPQHF
TGTGCCAGCAGCTTAGGCGGGGATCAGCCCCAGCATTTT
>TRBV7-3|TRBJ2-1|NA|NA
CASSLNRPDEQFF
TGTGCCAGCAGCTTAAACAGGCCGGATGAGCAGTTCTTC
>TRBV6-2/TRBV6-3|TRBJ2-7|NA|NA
CASSYSGQREQYF
TGTGCCAGCAGTTACTCCGGCCAGAGGGAGCAGTACTTC
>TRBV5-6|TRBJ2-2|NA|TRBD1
CASSLTRDRSTGELFF
TGTGCCAGCAGCTTGACCAGGGACAGGTCGACCGGGGAGCTGTTTTTT
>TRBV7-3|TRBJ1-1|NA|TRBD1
CASSARDRKEAFF
TGTGCCAGCAGCGCCCGGGACAGAAAAGAAGCTTTCTTT
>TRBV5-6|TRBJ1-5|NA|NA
CASSQQSGVGNQPQHF
TGTGCCAGCAGCCAGCAATCCGGGGTGGGAAATCAGCCCCAGCATTTT
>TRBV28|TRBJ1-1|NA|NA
CASSLRELGEAFF
TGTGCCAGCAGTTTGCGGGAGTTGGGTGAAGCTTTCTTT
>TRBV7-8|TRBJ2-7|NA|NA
CASSLATDYEQYF
TGTGCCAGCAGCTTAGCTACAGACTACGAGCAGTACTTC
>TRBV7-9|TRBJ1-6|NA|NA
CASSSNNRSPLHF
TGTGCCAGCAGCTCCAATAATAGATCACCCCTCCACTTT
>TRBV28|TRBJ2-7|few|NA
CASSPIRTGRASSYEQYF
TGTGCCAGCAGTCCAATTAGGACAGGGAGGGCCTCCTCCTACGAGCAGTACTTC
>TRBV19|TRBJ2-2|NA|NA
CASSIKSSYTNTGELFF
TGTGCCAGTAGTATTAAGTCGAGCTATACGAACACCGGGGAGCTGTTTTTT
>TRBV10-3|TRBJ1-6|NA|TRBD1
CAITQGGSPLHF
TGTGCCATCACGCAGGGGGGATCACCCCTCCACTTT
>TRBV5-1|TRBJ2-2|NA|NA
CASSFGSGNTGELFF
TGCGCCAGCAGCTTCGGTAGCGGGAACACCGGGGAGCTGTTTTTT
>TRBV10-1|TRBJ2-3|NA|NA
CASSASSSRTDTQYF
TGCGCCAGCAGTGCGTCTAGCAGCCGCACAGATACGCAGTATTTT
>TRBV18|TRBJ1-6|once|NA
CASSPQPSGLIRTAYNSPLHF
TGTGCCAGCTCACCACAACCCTCTGGGCTGATACGGACAGCATATAATTCACCCCTCCACTTT
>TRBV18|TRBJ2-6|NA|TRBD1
CASRAGTGFTGANVLTF
TGTGCCAGCCGGGCCGGGACAGGGTTTACTGGGGCCAACGTCCTGACTTTC